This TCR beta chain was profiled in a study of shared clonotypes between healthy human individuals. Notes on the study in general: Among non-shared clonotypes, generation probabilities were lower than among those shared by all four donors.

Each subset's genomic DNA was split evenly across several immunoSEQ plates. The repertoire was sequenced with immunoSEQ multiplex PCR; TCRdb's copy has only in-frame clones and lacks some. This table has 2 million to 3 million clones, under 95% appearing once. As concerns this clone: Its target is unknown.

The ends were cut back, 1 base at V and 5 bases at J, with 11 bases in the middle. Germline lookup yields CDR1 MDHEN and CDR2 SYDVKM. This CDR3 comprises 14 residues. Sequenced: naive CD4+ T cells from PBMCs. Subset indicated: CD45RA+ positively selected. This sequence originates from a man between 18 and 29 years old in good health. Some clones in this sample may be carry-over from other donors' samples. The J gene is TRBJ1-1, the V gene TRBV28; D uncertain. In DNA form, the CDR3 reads TGTGCCAGCAGTTTATCCCCTGCGTTGACTGAAGCTTTCTTT. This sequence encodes CASSLSPALTEAFF. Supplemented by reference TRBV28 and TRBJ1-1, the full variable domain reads DVKVTQSSRYLVKRTGEKVFLECVQDMDHENMFWYRQDPGLGLRLIYFSYDVKMKEKGDIPEGYSVSREKKERFSLILESASTNQTSMYLCASSLSPALTEAFFGQGTRLTVV.